The text below deals with one T cell receptor beta chain. Its antigen is as yet unknown. CDR1 is KGHSH, CDR2 LQKENI, per germline. V lost 3 bases and J 6 bases, leaving 17 bases between the germline ends. The CDR3 extends over 15 amino acids. Generated by immunoSEQ multiplex PCR, the TCRdb table keeps only in-frame clones and is missing some. The profile shows some 70,000 clones, 80% to 85% of them singletons. The sample comes from a study of glioma-infiltrating T cells after dendritic cell vaccination. Points from the study as a whole: Higher pretreatment TIL content predicted longer progression-free time and survival.

The V gene is TRBV18, the J gene TRBJ1-1; D uncertain. The receptor's source is a human donor with glioblastoma. The specimen comprised blood, sampled before dendritic cell vaccination. CDR3 DNA sequence: TGTGCCAGCTCACCCTCGTTAGCTCGGGAGGCTGAAGCTTTCTTT. This encodes CASSPSLAREAEAFF.